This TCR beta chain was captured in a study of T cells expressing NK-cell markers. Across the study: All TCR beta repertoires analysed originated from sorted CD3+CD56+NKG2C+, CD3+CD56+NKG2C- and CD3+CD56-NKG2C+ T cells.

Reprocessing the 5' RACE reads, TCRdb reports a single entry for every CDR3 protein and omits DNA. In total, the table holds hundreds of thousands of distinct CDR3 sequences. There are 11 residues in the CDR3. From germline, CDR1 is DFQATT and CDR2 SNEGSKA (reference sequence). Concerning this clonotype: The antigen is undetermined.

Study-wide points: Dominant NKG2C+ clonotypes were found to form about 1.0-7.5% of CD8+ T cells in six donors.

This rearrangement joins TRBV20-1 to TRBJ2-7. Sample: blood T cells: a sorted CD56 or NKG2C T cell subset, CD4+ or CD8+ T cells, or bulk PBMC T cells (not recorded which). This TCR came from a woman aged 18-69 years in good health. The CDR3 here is CSASTLGEQYF.